This TCR beta chain comes out of a study of cytomegalovirus exposure and HLA in healthy donors. The study, taken as a whole, reports: Most TCR sequences were uncommon, yet certain public TCRs appeared in many donors. A few of the chains that were CMV-associated were confirmed in vitro to be specific for CMV antigens. DRB1 had the most TCR associations and HLA-C the fewest, a later analysis found, with rates varying by HLA locus.

The study ran its PCR with 60 Vbeta and 13 Jbeta primers. Produced via immunoSEQ multiplex PCR; TCRdb's table is partial and in-frame only. This sample has about 130,000 clones, with around 72% found just once. The CDR3 spans 15 residues. J was trimmed by 11 bases and V by 4 bases; bases with no gene match: 14. Germline CDR1 reads MNHNY; CDR2 reads SVGAGI (reference sequence). As for this clone: What it binds is unknown.

The specimen sequenced was PBMCs. The sequence came from a human donor in good health. V gene TRBV6-6 combines with J gene TRBJ2-5, with 9 bases lining up with TRBD1. The CDR3, as DNA: TGTGCCAGCAGTTCCAACAGGGGGCGCCTCCGGGAGCAGTACTTC. This codes for CASSSNRGRLREQYF.